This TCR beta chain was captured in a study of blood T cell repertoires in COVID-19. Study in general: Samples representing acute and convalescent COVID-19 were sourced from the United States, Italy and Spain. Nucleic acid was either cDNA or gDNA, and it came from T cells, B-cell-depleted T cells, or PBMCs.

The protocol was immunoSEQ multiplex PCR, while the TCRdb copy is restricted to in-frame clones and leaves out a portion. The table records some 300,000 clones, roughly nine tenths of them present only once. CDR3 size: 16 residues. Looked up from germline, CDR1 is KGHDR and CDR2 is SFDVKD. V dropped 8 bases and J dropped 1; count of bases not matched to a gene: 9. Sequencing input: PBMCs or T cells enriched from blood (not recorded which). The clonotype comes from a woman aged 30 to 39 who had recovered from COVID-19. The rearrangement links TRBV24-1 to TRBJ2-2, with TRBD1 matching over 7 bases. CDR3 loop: CATTTRTGKNTGELFF. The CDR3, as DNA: TGTGCCACCACCACACGGACAGGAAAGAACACCGGGGAGCTGTTTTTT.